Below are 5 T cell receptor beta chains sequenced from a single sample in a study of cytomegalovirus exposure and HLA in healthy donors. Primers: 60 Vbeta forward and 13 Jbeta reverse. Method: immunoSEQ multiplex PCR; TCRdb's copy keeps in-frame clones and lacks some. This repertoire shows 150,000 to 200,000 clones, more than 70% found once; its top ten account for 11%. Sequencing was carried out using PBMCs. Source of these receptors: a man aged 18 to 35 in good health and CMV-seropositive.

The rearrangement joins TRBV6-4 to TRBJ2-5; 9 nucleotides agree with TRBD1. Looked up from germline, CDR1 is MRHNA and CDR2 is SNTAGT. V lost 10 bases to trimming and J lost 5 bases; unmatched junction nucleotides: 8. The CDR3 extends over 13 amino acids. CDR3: CATYRGLGETQYF. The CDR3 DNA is TGTGCCACCTACAGGGGGCTCGGGGAGACCCAGTACTTC.

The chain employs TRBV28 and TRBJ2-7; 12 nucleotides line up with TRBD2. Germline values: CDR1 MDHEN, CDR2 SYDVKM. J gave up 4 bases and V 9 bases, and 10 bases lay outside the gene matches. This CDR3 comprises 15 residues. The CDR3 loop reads CASGTSGFRPYEQYF. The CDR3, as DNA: TGTGCCAGTGGGACTAGCGGGTTTCGTCCGTACGAGCAGTACTTC.

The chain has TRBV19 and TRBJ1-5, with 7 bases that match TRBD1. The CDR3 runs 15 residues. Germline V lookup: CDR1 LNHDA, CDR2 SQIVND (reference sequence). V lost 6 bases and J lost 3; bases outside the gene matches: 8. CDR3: CASSHDRADNQPQHF. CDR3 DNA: TGTGCCAGTAGCCACGACAGGGCTGACAATCAGCCCCAGCATTTT. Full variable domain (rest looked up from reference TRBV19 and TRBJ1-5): DGGITQSPKYLFRKEGQNVTLSCEQNLNHDAMYWYRQDPGQGLRLIYYSQIVNDFQKGDIAEGYSVSREKKESFPLTVTSAQKNPTAFYLCASSHDRADNQPQHFGDGTRLSIL.

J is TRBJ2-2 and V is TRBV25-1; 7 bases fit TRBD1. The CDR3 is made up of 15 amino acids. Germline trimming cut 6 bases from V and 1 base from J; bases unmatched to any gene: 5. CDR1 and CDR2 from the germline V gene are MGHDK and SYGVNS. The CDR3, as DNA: TGTGCCAGCAGCAGACAGGGTTGGAACACCGGGGAGCTGTTTTTT. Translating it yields CASSRQGWNTGELFF.

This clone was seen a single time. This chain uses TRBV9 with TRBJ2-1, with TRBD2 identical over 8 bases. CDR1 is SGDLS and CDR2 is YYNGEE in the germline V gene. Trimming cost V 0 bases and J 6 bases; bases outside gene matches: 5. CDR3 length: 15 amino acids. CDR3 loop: CASSVGGTSGNEQFF. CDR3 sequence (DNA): TGTGCCAGCAGCGTAGGGGGGACTAGTGGCAATGAGCAGTTCTTC. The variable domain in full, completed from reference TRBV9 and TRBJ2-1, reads DSGVTQTPKHLITATGQRVTLRCSPRSGDLSVYWYQQSLDQGLQFLIQYYNGEERAKGNILERFSAQQFPDLHSELNLSSLELGDSALYFCASSVGGTSGNEQFFGPGTRLTVL.